The entry below describes one T cell receptor (beta chain). These data originate in a study of cytomegalovirus exposure and HLA in healthy donors. PCR used 60 Vbeta primers and 13 Jbeta primers. In the original analysis: About 11 million of roughly 81 million unique TCR beta chains were shared, per a later count. TCRdb keeps only in-frame clones here, not all; method: immunoSEQ multiplex PCR. V and J calls and clone size are copied from that table; D and trimming were computed from the DNA. This sample has 160,000 or so clones, with approximately 80% found just once. V lost 0 bases and J lost 8; bases outside the gene matches: 2. The CDR3 sequence is 14 residues long. Per the germline V gene, CDR1 is SGHRS and CDR2 is YFSETQ.

The receptor's source is a man younger than 35 in good health and CMV-seropositive. The chain recombines TRBV5-1 with TRBJ1-2; 12 bases match TRBD1. The source material was PBMCs. CDR3: CASSLGDRGLGYTF. The CDR3 region has the DNA TGCGCCAGCAGCTTGGGGGACAGGGGGCTCGGCTACACCTTC.